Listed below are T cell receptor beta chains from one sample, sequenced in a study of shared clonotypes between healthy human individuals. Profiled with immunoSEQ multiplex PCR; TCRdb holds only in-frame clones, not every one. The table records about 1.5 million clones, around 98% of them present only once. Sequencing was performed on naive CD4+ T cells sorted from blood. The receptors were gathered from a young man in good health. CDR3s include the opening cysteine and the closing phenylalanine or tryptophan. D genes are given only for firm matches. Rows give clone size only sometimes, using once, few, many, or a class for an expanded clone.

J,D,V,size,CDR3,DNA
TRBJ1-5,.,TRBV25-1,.,CASSEPQHF,TGTGCCAGCAGTGAGCCCCAGCATTTT
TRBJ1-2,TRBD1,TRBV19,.,CASSAWTGGFGGYTF,TGTGCCAGTAGTGCCTGGACAGGGGGCTTTGGAGGCTACACCTTC
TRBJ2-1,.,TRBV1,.,CTSSLGASETTNEQFF,TGCACCAGCAGCCTAGGGGCCTCAGAAACTACCAATGAGCAGTTCTTC
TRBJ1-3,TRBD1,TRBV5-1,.,CASSPGTARQGYTIYF,TGCGCCAGCAGCCCCGGAACTGCGAGACAGGGATACACCATATATTTT
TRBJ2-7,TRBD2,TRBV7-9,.,CASSRAGVEEQYF,TGTGCCAGCAGCCGAGCGGGAGTGGAAGAGCAGTACTTC
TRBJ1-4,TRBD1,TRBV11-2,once,CASSLGRGPEKLFF,TGTGCCAGCAGCTTAGGCAGGGGGCCTGAAAAACTGTTTTTT
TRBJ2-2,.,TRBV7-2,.,CASSLSGELFF,TGTGCCAGCAGCTTAAGCGGGGAGCTGTTTTTT
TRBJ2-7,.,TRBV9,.,CASSVRASSYEQYF,TGTGCCAGCAGCGTAAGGGCGAGCTCCTACGAGCAGTACTTC
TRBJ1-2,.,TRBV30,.,CAWSKQAAYGYTF,TGTGCCTGGAGTAAACAGGCGGCGTATGGCTACACCTTC
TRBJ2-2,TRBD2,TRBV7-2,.,CASSRGLAGAGELFF,TGTGCCAGCAGCCGGGGACTAGCGGGAGCCGGGGAGCTGTTTTTT
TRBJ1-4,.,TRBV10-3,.,CAISENEKLFF,TGTGCCATCAGTGAGAATGAAAAACTGTTTTTT
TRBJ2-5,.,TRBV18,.,CASSPGLLQETQYF,TGTGCCAGCTCACCAGGGCTTCTCCAAGAGACCCAGTACTTC
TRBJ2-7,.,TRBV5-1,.,CASSSAPSSYEQYF,TGCGCCAGCAGCTCGGCACCGAGCTCCTACGAGCAGTACTTC
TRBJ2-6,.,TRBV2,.,CAPSSSGANVLTF,TGTGCTCCATCCTCCTCTGGGGCCAACGTCCTGACTTTC
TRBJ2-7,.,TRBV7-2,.,CASSLGSRDSYEQYF,TGTGCCAGCAGCTTAGGGTCGAGGGACTCCTACGAGCAGTACTTC
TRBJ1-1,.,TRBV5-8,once,CASSSQGPLANTEAFF,TGTGCCAGCAGCTCTCAGGGGCCGCTGGCGAACACTGAAGCTTTCTTT
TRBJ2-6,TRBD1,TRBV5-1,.,CASQGASLSGANVLTF,TGCGCCAGCCAGGGGGCTAGCCTCTCTGGGGCCAACGTCCTGACTTTC
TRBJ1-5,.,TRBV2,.,CASSGGGFSNQPQHF,TGTGCCAGCAGTGGGGGAGGGTTTAGCAATCAGCCCCAGCATTTT
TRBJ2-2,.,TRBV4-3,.,CASSQLISTGELFF,TGCGCCAGCAGCCAACTAATCTCCACCGGGGAGCTGTTTTTT
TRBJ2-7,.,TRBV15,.,CATSRGSSYEQYF,TGTGCCACCAGCAGGGGTAGCTCCTACGAGCAGTACTTC
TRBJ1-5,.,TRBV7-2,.,CASSSKGGTRLYDQPQHF,TGTGCCAGCAGCTCCAAAGGAGGGACTCGTCTATATGATCAGCCCCAGCATTTT
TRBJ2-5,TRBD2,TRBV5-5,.,CASSSGLAYETQYF,TGTGCCAGCAGCTCCGGACTAGCTTATGAGACCCAGTACTTC
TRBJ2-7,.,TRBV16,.,CASSQSQEQYF,TGTGCCAGCAGCCAATCCCAGGAGCAGTACTTC
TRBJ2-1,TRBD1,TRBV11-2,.,CASSSIRGRDNEQFF,TGTGCCAGCAGCTCGATAAGGGGGCGGGACAATGAGCAGTTCTTC
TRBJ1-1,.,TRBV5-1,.,CASNPQGSTEAFF,TGCGCCAGCAACCCCCAGGGAAGCACTGAAGCTTTCTTT
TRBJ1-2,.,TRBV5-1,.,CASSLMDTHGYTF,TGCGCCAGCAGCCTAATGGACACCCACGGCTACACCTTC
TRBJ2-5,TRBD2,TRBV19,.,CASTVRLAGGLETQYF,TGTGCCAGTACCGTGAGACTAGCGGGAGGTTTGGAGACCCAGTACTTC
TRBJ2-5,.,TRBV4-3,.,CASSQDPAGTQETQYF,TGCGCCAGCAGCCAAGATCCCGCTGGTACCCAAGAGACCCAGTACTTC
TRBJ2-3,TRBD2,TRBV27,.,CASSSRAGRVTDTQYF,TGTGCCAGCAGCTCCCGAGCGGGAAGGGTAACAGATACGCAGTATTTT
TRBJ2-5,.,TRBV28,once,CASSPTGNQETQYF,TGTGCCAGCAGTCCCACAGGAAACCAAGAGACCCAGTACTTC
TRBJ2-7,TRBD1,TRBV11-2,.,CASSYRGPISYEQYF,TGTGCCAGCAGCTACAGGGGCCCCATCTCCTACGAGCAGTACTTC
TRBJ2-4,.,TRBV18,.,CASSPDRAKNIQYF,TGTGCCAGCTCTCCGGACAGAGCCAAAAACATTCAGTACTTC
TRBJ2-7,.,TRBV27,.,CASSPPRGEQYF,TGTGCCAGCAGTCCTCCACGAGGCGAGCAGTACTTC
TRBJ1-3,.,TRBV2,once,CASKPYNRDGNTIYF,TGTGCCAGCAAGCCATATAACAGGGATGGAAACACCATATATTTT
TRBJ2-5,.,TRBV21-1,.,CASSSKGWRQAKETQYF,TGTGCCAGCAGCAGTAAAGGGTGGCGGCAGGCCAAAGAGACCCAGTACTTC
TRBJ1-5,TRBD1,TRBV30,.,CAWGDRVGQPQHF,TGTGCCTGGGGGGACAGGGTGGGTCAGCCCCAGCATTTT
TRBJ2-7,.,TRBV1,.,CTSSQEAPPEGPSGRKWQYF,TGCACCAGCAGCCAAGAAGCCCCACCTGAGGGGCCTAGCGGGAGAAAATGGCAGTACTTC
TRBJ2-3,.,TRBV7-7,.,CASSLGDGTDTQYF,TGTGCCAGCAGCTTAGGAGACGGCACAGATACGCAGTATTTT
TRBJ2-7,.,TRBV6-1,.,CGAARTEVYEQYF,TGTGGAGCAGCTAGGACAGAAGTCTACGAGCAGTACTTC
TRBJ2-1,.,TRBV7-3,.,CASSATGFGEQFF,TGTGCCAGCAGCGCCACAGGGTTCGGTGAGCAGTTCTTC
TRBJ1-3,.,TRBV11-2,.,CASSPPFSGNTIYF,TGTGCCAGCTCCCCCCCCTTTTCTGGAAACACCATATATTTT
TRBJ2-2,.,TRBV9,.,CASSVSRDRRNTGELFF,TGTGCCAGCAGCGTATCACGAGACAGACGGAACACCGGGGAGCTGTTTTTT
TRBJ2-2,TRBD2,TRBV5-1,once,CASSGAGGPRTGELFF,TGCGCCAGCAGCGGGGCGGGAGGGCCGCGGACCGGGGAGCTGTTTTTT
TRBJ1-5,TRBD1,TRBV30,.,CAWSGTGLLNQPQHF,TGTGCCTGGAGTGGGACAGGGCTTCTCAACCAGCCCCAGCATTTT
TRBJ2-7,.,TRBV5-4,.,CASSLGGASRDEQYF,TGTGCCAGCAGCTTGGGGGGGGCTAGCAGGGACGAGCAGTACTTC
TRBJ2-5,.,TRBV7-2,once,CASSPSRARETQYF,TGTGCCAGCAGCCCGTCCCGGGCGCGAGAGACCCAGTACTTC
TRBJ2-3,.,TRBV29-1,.,CSVGEWRGNTDTQYF,TGCAGCGTCGGGGAGTGGCGAGGGAACACAGATACGCAGTATTTT
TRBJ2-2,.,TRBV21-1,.,CASTLGPAGQTGELFF,TGTGCCAGCACCCTAGGCCCCGCAGGGCAAACCGGGGAGCTGTTTTTT
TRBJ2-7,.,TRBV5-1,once,CASSLGDLYEQYF,TGCGCCAGCAGCTTGGGGGACTTATACGAGCAGTACTTC
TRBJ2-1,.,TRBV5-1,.,CASSLGGSRDEQFF,TGCGCCAGCAGCTTGGGGGGATCTCGCGATGAGCAGTTCTTC
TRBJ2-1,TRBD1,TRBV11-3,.,CASSSRDSSYNEQFF,TGTGCCAGCAGTTCACGGGACAGCTCCTACAATGAGCAGTTCTTC
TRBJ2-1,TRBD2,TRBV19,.,CASSRTSIYNEQFF,TGTGCCAGTAGTAGGACTAGCATCTACAATGAGCAGTTCTTC
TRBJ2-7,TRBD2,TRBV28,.,CATVGGYEQYF,TGTGCCACCGTGGGAGGGTACGAGCAGTACTTC